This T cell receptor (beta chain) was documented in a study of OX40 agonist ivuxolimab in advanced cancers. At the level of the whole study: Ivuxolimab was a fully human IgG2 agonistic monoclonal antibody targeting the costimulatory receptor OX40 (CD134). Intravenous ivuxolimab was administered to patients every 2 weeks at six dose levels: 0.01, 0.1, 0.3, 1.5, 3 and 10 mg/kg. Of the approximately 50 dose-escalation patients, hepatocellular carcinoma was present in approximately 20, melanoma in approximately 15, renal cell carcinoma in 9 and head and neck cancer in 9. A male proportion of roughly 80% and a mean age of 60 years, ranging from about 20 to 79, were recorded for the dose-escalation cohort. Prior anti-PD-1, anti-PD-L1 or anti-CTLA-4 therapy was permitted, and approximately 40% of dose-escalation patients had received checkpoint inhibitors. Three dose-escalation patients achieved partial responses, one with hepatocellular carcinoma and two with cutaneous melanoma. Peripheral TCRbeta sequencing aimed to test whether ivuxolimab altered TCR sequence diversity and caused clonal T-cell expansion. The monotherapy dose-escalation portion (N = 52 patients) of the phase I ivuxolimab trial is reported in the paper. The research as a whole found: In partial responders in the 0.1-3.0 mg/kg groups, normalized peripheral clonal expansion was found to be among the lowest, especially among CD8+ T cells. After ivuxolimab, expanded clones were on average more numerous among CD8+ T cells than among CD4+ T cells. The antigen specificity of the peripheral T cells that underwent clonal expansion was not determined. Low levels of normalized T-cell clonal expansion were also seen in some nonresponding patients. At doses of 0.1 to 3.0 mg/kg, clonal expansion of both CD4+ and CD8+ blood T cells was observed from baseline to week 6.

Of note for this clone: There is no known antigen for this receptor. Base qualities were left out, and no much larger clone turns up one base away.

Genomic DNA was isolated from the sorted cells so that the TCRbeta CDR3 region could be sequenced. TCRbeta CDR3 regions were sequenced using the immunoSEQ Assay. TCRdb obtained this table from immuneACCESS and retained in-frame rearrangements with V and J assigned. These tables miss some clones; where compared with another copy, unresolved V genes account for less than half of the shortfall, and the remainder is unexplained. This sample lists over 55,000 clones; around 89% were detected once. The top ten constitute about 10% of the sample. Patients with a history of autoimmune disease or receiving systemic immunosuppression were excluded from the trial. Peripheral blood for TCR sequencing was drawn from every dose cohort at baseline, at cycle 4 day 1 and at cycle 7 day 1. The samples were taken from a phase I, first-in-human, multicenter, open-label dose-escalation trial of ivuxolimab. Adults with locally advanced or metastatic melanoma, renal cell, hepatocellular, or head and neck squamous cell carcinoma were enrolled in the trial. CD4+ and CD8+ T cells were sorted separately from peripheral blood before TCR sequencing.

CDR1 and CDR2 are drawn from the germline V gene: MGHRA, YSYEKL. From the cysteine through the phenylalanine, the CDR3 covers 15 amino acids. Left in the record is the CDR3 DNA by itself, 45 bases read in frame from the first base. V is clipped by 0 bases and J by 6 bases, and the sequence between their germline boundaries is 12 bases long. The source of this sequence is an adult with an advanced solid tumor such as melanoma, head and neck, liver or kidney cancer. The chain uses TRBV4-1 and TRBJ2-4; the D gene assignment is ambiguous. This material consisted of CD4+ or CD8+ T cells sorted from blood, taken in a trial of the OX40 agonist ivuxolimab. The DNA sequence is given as TGCGCCAGCAGCCAAGACCTTAGCTATAGAAACATTCAGTACTTC. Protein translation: CASSQDLSYRNIQYF.